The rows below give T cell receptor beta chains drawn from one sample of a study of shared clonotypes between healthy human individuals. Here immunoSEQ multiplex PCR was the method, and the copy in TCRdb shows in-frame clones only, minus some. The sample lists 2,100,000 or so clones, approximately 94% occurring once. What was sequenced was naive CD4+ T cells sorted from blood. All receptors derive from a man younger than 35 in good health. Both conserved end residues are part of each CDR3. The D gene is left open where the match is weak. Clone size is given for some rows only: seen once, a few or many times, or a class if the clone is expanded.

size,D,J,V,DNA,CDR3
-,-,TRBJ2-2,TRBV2,TGTGCCAGCAGTAAGGAGGGAACAGGGTTTACCGGGGAGCTGTTTTTT,CASSKEGTGFTGELFF
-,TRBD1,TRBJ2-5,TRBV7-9,TGTGCCAGCAGCTCAAATGGACAGGGCCAAGAGACCCAGTACTTC,CASSSNGQGQETQYF
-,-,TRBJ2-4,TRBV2,TGTGCCAGCAGTGGCTTAAATATAGCCAAAAACATTCAGTACTTC,CASSGLNIAKNIQYF
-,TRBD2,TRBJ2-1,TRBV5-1,TGCGCCAGCAGCCCCCGCCGATGGACTAGCGGGTACAATGAGCAGTTCTTC,CASSPRRWTSGYNEQFF
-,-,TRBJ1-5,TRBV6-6,TGTGCCAGCAGTTACTCGACATTCATGGAGCCCCAGCATTTT,CASSYSTFMEPQHF
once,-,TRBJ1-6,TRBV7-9,TGTGCCAGCAGCCCCTCCCTAACGGGTAGTTCACCCCTCCACTTT,CASSPSLTGSSPLHF
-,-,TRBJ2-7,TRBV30,TGTGCCTGGACCTTCGGGGGGCGCTTAACCTACGAGCAGTACTTC,CAWTFGGRLTYEQYF
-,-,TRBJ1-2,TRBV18,TGTGCCAGCTCACCAAATTTTCTGGACAGCTATGGCTACACCTTC,CASSPNFLDSYGYTF
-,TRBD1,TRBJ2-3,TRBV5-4,TGTGCCAGCAGCCGACAGGGAAGCACAGATACGCAGTATTTT,CASSRQGSTDTQYF
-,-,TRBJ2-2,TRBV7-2,TGTGCCAGCAGCTTGGAGGCTAACACCGGGGAGCTGTTTTTT,CASSLEANTGELFF
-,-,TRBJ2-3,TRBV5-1,TGCGCCAGCAGCTTACAGGCTCCAGATACGCAGTATTTT,CASSLQAPDTQYF